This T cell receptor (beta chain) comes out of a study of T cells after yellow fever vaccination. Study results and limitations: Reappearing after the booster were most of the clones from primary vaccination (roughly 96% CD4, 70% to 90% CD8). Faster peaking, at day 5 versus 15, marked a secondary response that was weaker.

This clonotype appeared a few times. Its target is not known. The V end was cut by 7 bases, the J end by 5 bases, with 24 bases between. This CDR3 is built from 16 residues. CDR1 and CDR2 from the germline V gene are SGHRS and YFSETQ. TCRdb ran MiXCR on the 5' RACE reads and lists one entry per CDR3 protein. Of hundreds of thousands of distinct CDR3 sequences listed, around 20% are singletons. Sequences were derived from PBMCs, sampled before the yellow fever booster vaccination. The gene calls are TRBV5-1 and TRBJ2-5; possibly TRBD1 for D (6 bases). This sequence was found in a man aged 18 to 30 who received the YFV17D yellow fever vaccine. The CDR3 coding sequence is TGCGCCAGCGCATCCCTACCCTGGACAGACAAGGAGACCCAGTACTTC. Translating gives CASASLPWTDKETQYF. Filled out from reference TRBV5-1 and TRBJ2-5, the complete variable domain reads KAGVTQTPRYLIKTRGQQVTLSCSPISGHRSVSWYQQTPGQGLQFLFEYFSETQRNKGNFPGRFSGRQFSNSRSEMNVSTLELGDSALYLCASASLPWTDKETQYFGPGTRLLVL.